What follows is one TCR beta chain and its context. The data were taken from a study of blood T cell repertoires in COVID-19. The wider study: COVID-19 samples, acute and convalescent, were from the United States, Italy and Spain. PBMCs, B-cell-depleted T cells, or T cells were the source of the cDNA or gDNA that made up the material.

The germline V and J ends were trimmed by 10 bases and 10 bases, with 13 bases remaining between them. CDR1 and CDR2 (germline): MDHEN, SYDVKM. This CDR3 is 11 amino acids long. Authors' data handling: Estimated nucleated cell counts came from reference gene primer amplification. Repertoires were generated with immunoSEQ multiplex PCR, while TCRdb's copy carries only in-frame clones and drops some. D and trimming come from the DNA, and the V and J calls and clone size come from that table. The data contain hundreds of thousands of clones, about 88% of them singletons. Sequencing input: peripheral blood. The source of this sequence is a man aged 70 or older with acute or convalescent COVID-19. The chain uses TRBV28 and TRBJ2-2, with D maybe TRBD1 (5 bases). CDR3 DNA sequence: TGTGCCACCCTGGGGCTCGCGGAGCTGTTTTTT. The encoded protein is CATLGLAELFF.